The 2 T cell receptor beta chains below come from one sample, sequenced in a study of OX40 agonist ivuxolimab in advanced cancers. Produced via immunoSEQ multiplex PCR; TCRdb's table is partial and in-frame only. Among nearly 50,000 clones listed, 85% to 95% were seen once. The input for sequencing was CD4+ or CD8+ T cells sorted from blood, taken in a trial of the OX40 agonist ivuxolimab. Receptors were obtained from an adult with an advanced solid tumor such as melanoma, head and neck, liver or kidney cancer.

The rearrangement uses TRBV15 and TRBJ2-7; the match to TRBD1 covers 7 bases. The CDR3 sequence is 16 residues long. Germline V gene lookup returns CDR1 LNHNV and CDR2 YYDKDF (reference sequence). V shed 0 bases, J shed 5 bases, and the junction held 10 bases outside the gene matches. CDR3 nucleotide sequence: TGTGCCACCAGCAGAGAAGCCCCGGGACAGTCCGACGAGCAGTACTTC. This codes for CATSREAPGQSDEQYF.

This CDR3 is CASSDSDRGLYEQYF. The CDR3, as DNA: TGTGCCAGCAGTGATAGCGACAGGGGGTTATACGAGCAGTACTTC. This chain connects TRBV2 to TRBJ2-7, with 9 bases lining up with TRBD1. Per the germline V gene, CDR1 is SNHLY and CDR2 is FYNNEI. This CDR3 has 15 amino acids. Trimming cost V 3 bases and J 4 bases; bases outside gene matches: 7.